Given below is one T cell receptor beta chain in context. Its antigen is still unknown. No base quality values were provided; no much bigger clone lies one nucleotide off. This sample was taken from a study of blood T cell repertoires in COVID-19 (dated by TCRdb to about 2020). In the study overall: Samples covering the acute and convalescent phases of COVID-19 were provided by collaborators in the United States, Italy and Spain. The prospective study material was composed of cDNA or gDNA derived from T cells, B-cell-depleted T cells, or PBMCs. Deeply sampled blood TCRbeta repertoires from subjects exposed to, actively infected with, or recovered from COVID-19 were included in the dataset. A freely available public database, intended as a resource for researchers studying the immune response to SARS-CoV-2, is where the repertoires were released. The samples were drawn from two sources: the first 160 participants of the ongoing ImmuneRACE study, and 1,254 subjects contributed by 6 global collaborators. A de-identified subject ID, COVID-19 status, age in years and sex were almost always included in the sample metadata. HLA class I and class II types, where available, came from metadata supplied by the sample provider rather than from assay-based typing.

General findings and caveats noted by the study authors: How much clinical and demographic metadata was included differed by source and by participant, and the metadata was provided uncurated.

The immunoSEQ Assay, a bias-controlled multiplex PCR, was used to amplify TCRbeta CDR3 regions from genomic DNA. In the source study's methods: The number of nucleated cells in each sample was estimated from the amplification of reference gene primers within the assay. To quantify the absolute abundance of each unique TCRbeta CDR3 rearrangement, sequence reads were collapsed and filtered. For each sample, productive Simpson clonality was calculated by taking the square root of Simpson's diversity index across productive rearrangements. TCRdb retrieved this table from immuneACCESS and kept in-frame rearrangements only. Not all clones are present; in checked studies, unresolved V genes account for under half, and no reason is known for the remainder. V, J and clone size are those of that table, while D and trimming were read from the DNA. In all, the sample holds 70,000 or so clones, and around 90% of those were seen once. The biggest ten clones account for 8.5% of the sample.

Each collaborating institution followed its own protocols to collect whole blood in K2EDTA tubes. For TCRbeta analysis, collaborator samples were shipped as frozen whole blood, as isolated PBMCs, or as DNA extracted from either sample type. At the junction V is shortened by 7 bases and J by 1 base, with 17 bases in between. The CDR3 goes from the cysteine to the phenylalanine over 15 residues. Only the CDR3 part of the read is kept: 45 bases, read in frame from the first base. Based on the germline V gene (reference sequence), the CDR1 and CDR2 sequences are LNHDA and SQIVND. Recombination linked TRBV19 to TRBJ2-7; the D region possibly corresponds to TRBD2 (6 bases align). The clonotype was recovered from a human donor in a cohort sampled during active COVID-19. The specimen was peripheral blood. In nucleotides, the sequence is TGTGCCAGTACCCGGTTTTTTGGAGGGTCCTACGAGCAGTACTTC. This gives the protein CASTRFFGGSYEQYF.